The 25 T cell receptor beta chains listed next were all sequenced from one sample in a study of graft-versus-host responses after intestinal transplantation. The data were produced by immunoSEQ multiplex PCR, yet TCRdb's version contains in-frame clones alone and is incomplete. The repertoire includes about 38,000 clones, less than 90% of them detected once, and around 3.2% sits in the top ten. The starting material was PBMCs, obtained about 1,000 days after transplant. The receptors shown here come from a human patient who received an intestinal transplant, so some T cells may come from the graft donor.

The chain carries TRBV4-1 and TRBJ2-7; the D is unclear. The CDR3 sequence is 16 residues long. CDR1 and CDR2 from the germline V gene are MGHRA and YSYEKL. Trimming pared 0 bases from V and 2 bases from J, leaving 14 bases between. The CDR3 DNA reads as TGCGCCAGCAGCCAAGATCCGGCCGGTCTCCCCTACGAGCAGTACTTC. Encoded protein: CASSQDPAGLPYEQYF.

The chain couples TRBV5-4 to TRBJ1-4; no definite D call. The CDR3 extends over 13 amino acids. CDR1 is SGHNT and CDR2 is YYREEE in the germline V gene (reference sequence). Trimming shortened V by 4 bases and J by 6 bases, and 10 bases separated the two germline ends. CDR3 sequence (DNA): TGTGCCAGCAGCAACGGTGCCGATGAAAAACTGTTTTTT. Its protein is CASSNGADEKLFF. The whole variable domain, remainder taken from reference TRBV5-4 and TRBJ1-4, is ETGVTQSPTHLIKTRGQQVTLRCSSQSGHNTVSWYQQALGQGPQFIFQYYREEENGRGNFPPRFSGLQFPNYSSELNVNALELDDSALYLCASSNGADEKLFFGSGTQLSVL.

The DNA of the CDR3 is TGTGCCAGCAGTTTACCCCAGCACACCGGGGAGCTGTTTTTT. Translation: CASSLPQHTGELFF. The V and J genes are TRBV28 and TRBJ2-2, with D hard to call. The CDR3 is made up of 14 amino acids. With 2 bases removed from V and 3 bases from J, the gap between germline ends came to 7 bases. Germline assignment: CDR1 MDHEN and CDR2 SYDVKM.

This chain links TRBV18 with TRBJ1-2; perhaps TRBD1 as D (5 bases). Germline lookup yields CDR1 KGHSH and CDR2 LQKENI. CDR3 length: 12 amino acids. V lost 5 bases, J lost 3 bases, and 7 bases lay in between. CDR3 coding DNA: TGTGCCAGCTCAAAACAGGACTATGGCTACACCTTC. This encodes CASSKQDYGYTF.

V gene TRBV19 combines with J gene TRBJ1-6; unclear D gene. Germline V lookup: CDR1 LNHDA, CDR2 SQIVND (reference sequence). With 3 bases removed from V and 10 bases from J, the gap between germline ends came to 13 bases. The CDR3 contains 14 residues. The DNA of the CDR3 is TGTGCCAGTAGTATCGGAGCAGTTTGGTCACCCCTCCACTTT. Its protein is CASSIGAVWSPLHF. Variable domain in full (rest from reference TRBV19 and TRBJ1-6): DGGITQSPKYLFRKEGQNVTLSCEQNLNHDAMYWYRQDPGQGLRLIYYSQIVNDFQKGDIAEGYSVSREKKESFPLTVTSAQKNPTAFYLCASSIGAVWSPLHFGNGTRLTVT.

This chain links TRBV21-1 with TRBJ1-2. TRBV21-1 is annotated as a pseudogene. This CDR3 spans 14 amino acids. The CDR3 coding sequence is TGTGCCAGCAGCAAACTCCAAGAGTACTATGGCTACACCTTC. It yields the protein CASSKLQEYYGYTF.

About this clone: Additional DNA sequences in this sample encode the identical CDR3. The chain couples TRBV5-6 to TRBJ2-5, with D uncertain. CDR1 is SGHDT and CDR2 is YYEEEE in the germline V gene. Trimming shortened V by 1 base and J by 0 bases, and 7 bases separated the two germline ends. The CDR3 runs 14 residues. CDR3 DNA: TGTGCCAGCAGCTTGCGAAGTTACCAAGAGACCCAGTACTTC. Its translation: CASSLRSYQETQYF.

This chain connects TRBV11-2 to TRBJ2-2; D uncertain. This CDR3 is 12 amino acids long. The V end was cut by 6 bases, the J end by 6 bases, with 8 bases between. The germline V gene has CDR1 SGHAT and CDR2 FQNNGV. CDR3 coding DNA: TGTGCCAGCAGGTTCACCCCCGGGGAGCTGTTTTTT. Translation gives CASRFTPGELFF.

This chain joins TRBV5-1 and TRBJ2-1, with 7 bases fitting TRBD2. Germline-derived CDR1 and CDR2 are SGHRS and YFSETQ. This CDR3 has 16 residues. V gave up 0 bases and J gave up 8 bases; unmatched junction bases: 11. The CDR3 nucleotides are TGCGCCAGCAGCTTGGGACGGGGCGGGAGTCGGGATGAGCAGTTCTTC. Translation: CASSLGRGGSRDEQFF.

This clone was counted only a few times. The chain joins TRBV2 to TRBJ1-2; the match to TRBD1 covers 7 bases. CDR1 is SNHLY, CDR2 FYNNEI, per germline. The CDR3 length is 13 residues. V shed 3 bases, J shed 8 bases, and the junction held 6 bases outside the gene matches. The DNA for the CDR3 is TGTGCCAGCAGTGACGAGGGGGCGATGGGCTACACCTTC. Its translation is CASSDEGAMGYTF. The variable domain in full, with the rest retrieved from reference TRBV2 and TRBJ1-2, is EPEVTQTPSHQVTQMGQEVILRCVPISNHLYFYWYRQILGQKVEFLVSFYNNEISEKSEIFDDQFSVERPDGSNFTLKIRSTKLEDSAMYFCASSDEGAMGYTFGSGTRLTVV.

V is TRBV19 and J is TRBJ2-1; 7 nucleotides align to TRBD2. Losses at the gene ends were 5 bases for V and 6 bases for J; bases not matched to a gene: 10. CDR3 size: 15 residues. The germline V gene encodes CDR1 LNHDA and CDR2 SQIVND (reference sequence). CDR3 nucleotide sequence: TGTGCCAGTAGTGCTACCGGGACTATGTCCAATGAGCAGTTCTTC. This translates into CASSATGTMSNEQFF.

Note on this clone: Distinct nucleotide sequences in the sample also encode this CDR3. The rearrangement links TRBV4-2 to TRBJ2-5; 9 bases line up with TRBD2. CDR1 is LGHNA and CDR2 is YNFKEQ in the germline V gene. This CDR3 has 17 residues. The J segment lost 0 bases and the V segment lost 4 bases, leaving 9 bases of the junction unmatched. CDR3 coding DNA: TGTGCCAGCAGCCCTAAGGAACTAGCGGGTGACCAAGAGACCCAGTACTTC. Its protein product is CASSPKELAGDQETQYF.

CDR3 nucleotide sequence: TGTGCCAGCAGTTCCTGGGGGGGCCAAGGCACCGGGGAGCTGTTTTTT. Translation: CASSSWGGQGTGELFF. V usage is TRBV6-5 and J usage is TRBJ2-2, with a weak D call TRBD2 (7 bases). This CDR3 contains 16 residues. V shed 4 bases and J shed 4 bases, with 16 bases lying between them. Germline V lookup: CDR1 MNHEY, CDR2 SVGAGI.

The CDR3 region has the DNA TGTGCCAGCCTAAGGAGGTCCGGAGGAACCGGGGAGCTGTTTTTT. Protein product: CASLRRSGGTGELFF. The V and J genes are TRBV28 and TRBJ2-2, with D possibly TRBD2 on 5 matching bases. Germline values: CDR1 MDHEN, CDR2 SYDVKM. The length of the CDR3 is 15 residues. Trimming removed 8 bases at V and 5 bases at J, with 18 bases between. Based on the CDR3 plus reference TRBV28 and TRBJ2-2, the full variable domain is DVKVTQSSRYLVKRTGEKVFLECVQDMDHENMFWYRQDPGLGLRLIYFSYDVKMKEKGDIPEGYSVSREKKERFSLILESASTNQTSMYLCASLRRSGGTGELFFGEGSRLTVL.

This chain joins TRBV6-1 and TRBJ1-1; TRBD1 matches 7 bases. Trimming cost V 3 bases and J 5 bases; bases outside gene matches: 6. Germline CDR1 reads MNHNS; CDR2 reads SASEGT. The CDR3 runs 14 residues. The CDR3 bases are TGTGCCAGCAGTGACCGACAGGGAATGACTGAAGCTTTCTTT. This sequence encodes CASSDRQGMTEAFF.

The chain uses TRBV28 and TRBJ2-1; 12 positions agree with TRBD2. V shed 6 bases, J shed 9 bases, and the junction held 15 bases outside the gene matches. The CDR3 has 17 amino acids. CDR1 and CDR2 (germline): MDHEN, SYDVKM. This CDR3 is CASSNNRLAGDRGEQFF. CDR3 coding DNA: TGTGCCAGCAGCAACAACAGACTAGCGGGGGATCGGGGTGAGCAGTTCTTC.

The chain combines TRBV21-1 with TRBJ2-2; the table's D call, TRBD1, has no DNA check behind it. TRBV21-1 is described as a pseudogene. There are 14 residues in the CDR3. The CDR3 sequence is CASSKRGYTGELFF. DNA of the CDR3: TGTGCCAGCAGCAAAAGGGGATACACCGGGGAGCTGTTTTTT.

This chain connects TRBV29-1 to TRBJ1-1; D is undetermined. The germline CDR1 and CDR2 sequences are SQVTM and ANQGSEA. V lost 2 bases, J lost 1 base, and 11 bases lay in between. The CDR3 length is 14 residues. CDR3 residues: CSVERNGENTEAFF. The CDR3 nucleotides are TGCAGCGTTGAACGGAACGGGGAGAACACTGAAGCTTTCTTT.

This chain's CDR3 is CASSTLGGGLYTDTQYF. CDR3 nucleotide sequence: TGTGCCAGCAGCACCCTCGGGGGGGGCCTATACACAGATACGCAGTATTTT. The J gene is TRBJ2-3, the V gene TRBV11-3; 8 bases map to TRBD2. CDR1 and CDR2 (germline): SGHNT, YENEEA. V was pared by 5 bases and J by 2 bases, with 12 bases of the junction left unmatched. The CDR3 sequence is 17 residues long.

The rearrangement joins TRBV7-6 to TRBJ1-2; unclear D gene. Trimming pared 5 bases from V and 4 bases from J, leaving 20 bases between. Germline V gene sequence: CDR1 SGHVS, CDR2 FNYEAQ. CDR3 length: 16 amino acids. Here the CDR3 DNA reads TGTGCCAGCAGCCCCAATACCGGGGAGGAGAGCTATGGCTACACCTTC. This encodes CASSPNTGEESYGYTF.

Concerning this clone: One junction end does not reproduce the germline sequence, and a read error may be involved. The V and J genes are TRBV4-1 and TRBJ2-1, with 12 bases fitting TRBD1. This CDR3 comprises 17 residues. Germline V gene data show CDR1 as MGHRA and CDR2 as YSYEKL. The CDR3 DNA reads TGCGCCGGCAGCCCAATTACCGGGACAGGGGGCGGGAATGAGCAGTTCTTC. Translating it yields CAGSPITGTGGGNEQFF.

The gene calls are TRBV2 and TRBJ2-7; 9 nucleotides match TRBD1. Germline assignment: CDR1 SNHLY and CDR2 FYNNEI. V trimming: 4 bases; J trimming: 2 bases; junction bases outside the gene matches: 12. The CDR3 totals 17 residues. The CDR3 coding sequence is TGTGCCAGCAGTGGGATTGTGTTTCGGACAGGGGCCTACGAGCAGTACTTC. This encodes CASSGIVFRTGAYEQYF.

The rearrangement links TRBV5-1 to TRBJ2-1, with D unresolved. Trimming cost V 4 bases and J 15 bases, with 17 bases left between them. Germline CDR1 is SGHRS and CDR2 is YFSETQ. This CDR3 spans 12 amino acids. CDR3 coding DNA: TGCGCCAGCAGCCTGACCTCCAGGATAACGTTCTTC. Amino acids: CASSLTSRITFF.

V gene TRBV28 combines with J gene TRBJ2-3; 7 positions agree with TRBD2. CDR3 length: 17 amino acids. The V and J ends lost 8 bases and 0 bases, in that order; junction bases with no gene match: 14. CDR1 is MDHEN, CDR2 SYDVKM, per germline. CDR3 sequence (DNA): TGTGCCAGCGTTGGGGTGTGGGCTAGCGGCAGCACAGATACGCAGTATTTT. Translation: CASVGVWASGSTDTQYF.

The chain recombines TRBV27 with TRBJ2-7; 7 bases map to TRBD2. Losses at the gene ends were 8 bases for V and 7 bases for J; bases not matched to a gene: 8. From germline, CDR1 is MNHEY and CDR2 SMNVEV (reference sequence). The CDR3 covers 12 residues. CDR3 protein: CASGSSGGEQYF. Here the CDR3 DNA reads TGTGCCAGCGGCTCCTCCGGGGGGGAGCAGTACTTC.